The rows below give T cell receptor beta chains drawn from one sample of a study of blood T cell repertoires in COVID-19. Here immunoSEQ multiplex PCR was the method, and the copy in TCRdb shows in-frame clones only, minus some. The sample contains about 230,000 clones, roughly 85% of which appear only once. Specimen: peripheral blood. The receptors derive from a woman aged 70-85 years with active or convalescent COVID-19. The CDR3 runs from the conserved cysteine through the conserved F or W. A D gene is named only where the DNA matches it firmly. Clone size is shown for a subset of rows, as once, few, many or a class of expanded clone.

abundance,v_gene,d_gene,j_gene,CDR3aa,CDR3nt
NA,TRBV3-1/TRBV3-2,NA,TRBJ1-2,CASGQGRLRGYGYTF,TGTGCCAGCGGGCAGGGGCGGCTTAGGGGCTATGGCTACACCTTC
NA,TRBV6-2/TRBV6-3,TRBD1,TRBJ2-7,CASSLLGTGGYEQYF,TGTGCCAGCAGCCTCCTCGGGACAGGGGGGTACGAGCAGTACTTC
NA,TRBV28,NA,TRBJ1-2,CASRVQTGTYGYTF,TGTGCCAGCAGAGTTCAAACAGGCACATATGGCTACACCTTC
NA,TRBV19,NA,TRBJ1-2,CASSHKGTNYGYTF,TGTGCCAGTAGTCATAAGGGGACTAACTATGGCTACACCTTC
many,TRBV6-4,NA,TRBJ2-7,CAIQKYEQYF,TGTGCCATCCAGAAGTACGAGCAGTACTTC
once,TRBV7-9,NA,TRBJ2-7,CASSLDGGGPSFIYEQYF,TGTGCCAGCAGCCTCGACGGGGGAGGCCCCTCTTTTATCTACGAGCAGTACTTC
NA,TRBV12-3/TRBV12-4,NA,TRBJ2-5,CASSLWPGTQYF,TGTGCCAGCAGTTTATGGCCGGGGACCCAGTACTTC
NA,TRBV5-8,TRBD1,TRBJ1-1,CASSSQGARTEAFF,TGTGCCAGCAGCTCACAGGGGGCGCGGACTGAAGCTTTCTTT
NA,TRBV5-4,TRBD2,TRBJ2-3,CASSQTSGGKDTQYF,TGTGCCAGCAGCCAGACTAGCGGGGGGAAAGATACGCAGTATTTT
NA,TRBV19,NA,TRBJ1-2,CASSPSYGYTF,TGTGCCAGTTCCCCCTCCTATGGCTACACCTTC
NA,TRBV6-2/TRBV6-3,NA,TRBJ2-7,CASSFRPGEYEQYF,TGTGCCAGCAGTTTTCGCCCGGGGGAGTACGAGCAGTACTTC
NA,TRBV6-2/TRBV6-3,NA,TRBJ1-2,CASSHFTFRSRASNGYTF,TGTGCCAGCAGCCACTTTACTTTCCGGAGCAGGGCCTCTAACGGCTACACCTTC
NA,TRBV10-2,NA,TRBJ1-3,CASTPAEPLATIYF,TGCGCCAGCACGCCGGCGGAGCCCTTAGCAACCATATATTTT
NA,TRBV9,NA,TRBJ2-7,CASSVEDSPYEQYF,TGTGCCAGCAGCGTAGAGGACTCCCCCTACGAGCAGTACTTC
NA,TRBV9,TRBD2,TRBJ2-5,CASSGQIAGGGETQYF,TGTGCCAGCAGCGGTCAGATAGCGGGGGGAGGAGAGACCCAGTACTTC
NA,TRBV5-1,TRBD2,TRBJ2-5,CASSPGTSGGLQETQYF,TGCGCCAGCAGCCCCGGGACTAGCGGGGGCCTCCAAGAGACCCAGTACTTC
NA,TRBV6-1,NA,TRBJ2-7,CASSEPGNRREQYF,TGTGCCAGCAGTGAGCCCGGGAATCGGCGCGAGCAGTACTTC
NA,TRBV7-3,TRBD1,TRBJ1-2,CASSLAGTEWGNYGYTF,TGTGCCAGCAGCTTAGCCGGGACAGAATGGGGAAACTATGGCTACACCTTC
NA,TRBV5-6,TRBD1,TRBJ1-6,CASSRWTGGEVSPLHF,TGTGCCAGCAGCCGGTGGACAGGGGGCGAGGTATCACCCCTCCACTTT
NA,TRBV19,TRBD1,TRBJ1-6,CASSLSTGIGSPLHF,TGTGCCAGTAGTCTATCGACAGGGATAGGGTCACCCCTCCACTTT
NA,TRBV5-1,TRBD1,TRBJ1-4,CASSGGQGGLEKLFF,TGCGCCAGCAGCGGGGGACAGGGGGGACTTGAAAAACTGTTTTTT
NA,TRBV12-5,TRBD1,TRBJ2-7,CASGPLGGAVDEQYF,TGTGCTAGTGGTCCTCTAGGGGGCGCGGTGGACGAGCAGTACTTC
NA,TRBV7-2,NA,TRBJ1-2,CASSLVGGRGANYGYTF,TGTGCCAGCAGCTTAGTGGGGGGGCGCGGAGCTAACTATGGCTACACCTTC
NA,TRBV6-2/TRBV6-3,NA,TRBJ2-3,CASSAPGTSTDTQYF,TGTGCCAGCAGTGCCCCCGGGACTAGCACAGATACGCAGTATTTT
NA,TRBV29-1,TRBD1,TRBJ1-2,CSVALRDRGFNYGYTF,TGCAGCGTTGCCCTCCGGGACAGGGGATTTAACTATGGCTACACCTTC
NA,TRBV4-1,TRBD1,TRBJ1-1,CASSQPDRTAAFF,TGCGCCAGCAGCCAACCGGACAGGACCGCGGCTTTCTTT
NA,TRBV6-5,TRBD2,TRBJ2-5,CASSYSTGLAETQYF,TGTGCCAGCAGTTACTCGACGGGACTAGCAGAGACCCAGTACTTC
few,TRBV18,TRBD1,TRBJ1-1,CASQGQGAVPTEAFF,TGTGCCAGCCAAGGACAGGGGGCGGTACCCACTGAAGCTTTCTTT
once,TRBV24-1,TRBD1,TRBJ2-2,CATSDIGQGASGELFF,TGTGCCACCAGTGATATCGGGCAGGGGGCATCCGGGGAGCTGTTTTTT
few,TRBV13,TRBD1,TRBJ2-2,CASSFGDRDAGELFF,TGTGCCAGCAGCTTTGGGGACAGGGACGCCGGGGAGCTGTTTTTT
NA,TRBV3-1/TRBV3-2,NA,TRBJ2-5,CASSPGIWAETQYF,TGTGCCAGCTCACCCGGGATTTGGGCGGAGACCCAGTACTTC
NA,TRBV3-1/TRBV3-2,NA,TRBJ1-4,CASSLRQPNEKLFF,TGTGCCAGCAGCCTCAGACAGCCTAATGAAAAACTGTTTTTT
NA,TRBV5-4,TRBD2,TRBJ2-7,CASSSTDGRAYEQYF,TGTGCCAGCAGCTCTACTGACGGGAGGGCCTACGAGCAGTACTTC
NA,TRBV5-5,NA,TRBJ1-4,CASSLGQEGRKLFF,TGTGCCAGCAGCTTGGGCCAGGAGGGACGAAAACTGTTTTTT
NA,TRBV7-9,TRBD2,TRBJ2-3,CASSYSGGTTDTQYF,TGTGCCAGCAGCTATAGCGGGGGGACTACAGATACGCAGTATTTT
NA,TRBV6-5,NA,TRBJ1-5,CASSLTPLDQPQHF,TGTGCCAGCAGCCTAACCCCGCTGGATCAGCCCCAGCATTTT
once,TRBV19,TRBD1,TRBJ1-4,CASRRNTGGNNEKLFF,TGTGCCAGTAGACGAAACACAGGGGGCAATAATGAAAAACTGTTTTTT
few,TRBV5-4,TRBD2,TRBJ2-1,CASSRGLAGGLYNEQFF,TGTGCCAGCAGCCGGGGACTAGCGGGGGGGCTCTACAATGAGCAGTTCTTC
NA,TRBV27,TRBD2,TRBJ2-1,CASSSGGTSGGSGNEQFF,TGTGCCAGCAGTTCAGGGGGGACTAGCGGGGGGTCCGGCAATGAGCAGTTCTTC
few,TRBV3-1/TRBV3-2,NA,TRBJ2-7,CASSPLQGGRSYEQYF,TGTGCCAGCAGCCCTCTTCAAGGGGGACGTTCCTACGAGCAGTACTTC
NA,TRBV10-1,TRBD2,TRBJ2-1,CASRRTSADNEQFF,TGCGCCAGCCGAAGGACTAGCGCCGACAATGAGCAGTTCTTC
NA,TRBV30,NA,TRBJ1-2,CAWNMAVDQGVNYGYTF,TGTGCCTGGAATATGGCCGTGGATCAAGGGGTGAACTATGGCTACACCTTC
NA,TRBV7-2,NA,TRBJ1-6,CASSLRNSPLHF,TGTGCCAGCAGCTTGCGGAATTCACCCCTCCACTTT
NA,TRBV6-5,TRBD1,TRBJ1-1,CASSYFDRGGTEAFF,TGTGCCAGCAGTTACTTCGACAGGGGAGGCACTGAAGCTTTCTTT
NA,TRBV3-1/TRBV3-2,NA,TRBJ1-4,CATSAAGRKLFF,TGTGCCACCTCCGCCGCGGGGCGTAAACTGTTTTTT